This paragraph reports one T cell receptor (beta chain). Its specificity is unknown. Constant-segment primers served in 5'RACE that generated TCR alpha and TCR beta cDNA libraries bearing sample barcodes and UMIs. TCRdb re-called the 5' RACE reads with MiXCR, one entry per CDR3 protein. The sample carries hundreds of thousands of distinct CDR3 sequences, roughly an eighth recorded once. These data originate in a study of T-cell memory formation after mild COVID-19. Findings of the study overall: Mainly in CM and EM were contracting CD4+ clones; CD8+ were in EMRA. Certain responding clones were present in pre-infection memory, suggesting participation of cross-reactive memory. Clones that contracted from day 15 to 85 were balanced CD4/CD8, while later expanders leaned CD4+.

This sequence originates from a man in his late teens or twenties who had mild COVID-19 (a few samples of this study predate the infection). Cell type and time point are not known. The specimen was PBMCs or a T cell subset sorted from them (not recorded which).

CDR3 residues: CATRAPGSGGSATQYF. The CDR3 DNA reads as TGTGCCACCAGAGCTCCGGGTAGCGGGGGTTCAGCTACGCAGTATTTT. J is TRBJ2-3 and V is TRBV15, with 9 bases matching TRBD2. V was clipped by 6 bases and J by 8 bases; unmatched bases: 15. The CDR3 contains 16 residues. CDR1 and CDR2 from the germline V gene are LNHNV and YYDKDF (reference sequence).